This T cell receptor (beta chain) was observed in a study of cytomegalovirus exposure and HLA in healthy donors. Study observations and caveats: Presence/absence analyses rested on an assumption that sequencing depth was roughly uniform across donors. In a later analysis, across HLA loci, associated TCR counts were highest for DRB1, lowest for HLA-C.

As concerns this clone: Its antigen is undetermined.

Both 60 Vbeta primers and 13 Jbeta primers went into the PCR. Produced via immunoSEQ multiplex PCR; TCRdb's table is partial and in-frame only. The sample gives 110,000 to 150,000 clones, approximately 80% of which show up once; over 2% is in the top ten. When sampled, the donors appeared nominally healthy, though they likely had unrecorded immune exposures. CDR1 is SGHTA, CDR2 FQGTGA, per germline. V was cut by 2 bases and J by 2 bases, with 13 bases left in between. The CDR3 is 15 residues long. The V call is TRBV7-3, the J call TRBJ2-7; D is perhaps TRBD2 (6 bases). The clonotype comes from a boy younger than 10 in good health and CMV-seronegative. The sequenced sample was PBMCs. The CDR3 coding sequence is TGTGCCAGCAGCTTATATGGGGACTTACCCTACGAGCAGTACTTC. Translating it yields CASSLYGDLPYEQYF.